This T cell receptor beta chain emerged from a study of cytomegalovirus exposure and HLA in healthy donors. Looked up from germline, CDR1 is SGHVS and CDR2 is FQNEAQ. This CDR3 spans 20 amino acids. V was pared by 3 bases and J by 6 bases, with 20 bases of the junction left unmatched. PCR employed 60 Vbeta and 13 Jbeta primers. Sequencing used immunoSEQ multiplex PCR; TCRdb keeps in-frame clones, though not all of them. This table holds just under 95,000 clones, more than 65% found once. The specimen sequenced was PBMCs. The source of this sequence is a girl aged 2-10 years in good health and CMV-seropositive. The V and J genes are TRBV7-8 and TRBJ2-6; 7 bases align to TRBD1. CDR3 amino acids: CASSFKKPGQRTLEANVLTF. DNA of the CDR3: TGTGCCAGCAGCTTCAAAAAACCGGGACAGCGCACACTGGAGGCCAACGTCCTGACTTTC.